This TCR beta chain was sequenced during a study of chemoradiotherapy in HPV16-positive cancers. The CDR3 is 14 amino acids. Germline V gives CDR1 LGHNT, CDR2 FRNRAP. Losses at the gene ends were 6 bases for V and 5 bases for J; bases not matched to a gene: 7. Assay used: immunoSEQ multiplex PCR; TCRdb lists only in-frame clones, some missing. The sample has about 7,600 clones; about 80% are singletons. The sequenced sample was blood, obtained from a patient who underwent chemoradiotherapy. The sequence came from a human donor with HPV-associated anogenital cancer. This chain connects TRBV12-5 to TRBJ1-1, with 9 bases that match TRBD1. DNA for the CDR3: TGTGCTAGTGGCCAGGGACAGGGCGAGACTGAAGCTTTCTTT. It yields the protein CASGQGQGETEAFF.